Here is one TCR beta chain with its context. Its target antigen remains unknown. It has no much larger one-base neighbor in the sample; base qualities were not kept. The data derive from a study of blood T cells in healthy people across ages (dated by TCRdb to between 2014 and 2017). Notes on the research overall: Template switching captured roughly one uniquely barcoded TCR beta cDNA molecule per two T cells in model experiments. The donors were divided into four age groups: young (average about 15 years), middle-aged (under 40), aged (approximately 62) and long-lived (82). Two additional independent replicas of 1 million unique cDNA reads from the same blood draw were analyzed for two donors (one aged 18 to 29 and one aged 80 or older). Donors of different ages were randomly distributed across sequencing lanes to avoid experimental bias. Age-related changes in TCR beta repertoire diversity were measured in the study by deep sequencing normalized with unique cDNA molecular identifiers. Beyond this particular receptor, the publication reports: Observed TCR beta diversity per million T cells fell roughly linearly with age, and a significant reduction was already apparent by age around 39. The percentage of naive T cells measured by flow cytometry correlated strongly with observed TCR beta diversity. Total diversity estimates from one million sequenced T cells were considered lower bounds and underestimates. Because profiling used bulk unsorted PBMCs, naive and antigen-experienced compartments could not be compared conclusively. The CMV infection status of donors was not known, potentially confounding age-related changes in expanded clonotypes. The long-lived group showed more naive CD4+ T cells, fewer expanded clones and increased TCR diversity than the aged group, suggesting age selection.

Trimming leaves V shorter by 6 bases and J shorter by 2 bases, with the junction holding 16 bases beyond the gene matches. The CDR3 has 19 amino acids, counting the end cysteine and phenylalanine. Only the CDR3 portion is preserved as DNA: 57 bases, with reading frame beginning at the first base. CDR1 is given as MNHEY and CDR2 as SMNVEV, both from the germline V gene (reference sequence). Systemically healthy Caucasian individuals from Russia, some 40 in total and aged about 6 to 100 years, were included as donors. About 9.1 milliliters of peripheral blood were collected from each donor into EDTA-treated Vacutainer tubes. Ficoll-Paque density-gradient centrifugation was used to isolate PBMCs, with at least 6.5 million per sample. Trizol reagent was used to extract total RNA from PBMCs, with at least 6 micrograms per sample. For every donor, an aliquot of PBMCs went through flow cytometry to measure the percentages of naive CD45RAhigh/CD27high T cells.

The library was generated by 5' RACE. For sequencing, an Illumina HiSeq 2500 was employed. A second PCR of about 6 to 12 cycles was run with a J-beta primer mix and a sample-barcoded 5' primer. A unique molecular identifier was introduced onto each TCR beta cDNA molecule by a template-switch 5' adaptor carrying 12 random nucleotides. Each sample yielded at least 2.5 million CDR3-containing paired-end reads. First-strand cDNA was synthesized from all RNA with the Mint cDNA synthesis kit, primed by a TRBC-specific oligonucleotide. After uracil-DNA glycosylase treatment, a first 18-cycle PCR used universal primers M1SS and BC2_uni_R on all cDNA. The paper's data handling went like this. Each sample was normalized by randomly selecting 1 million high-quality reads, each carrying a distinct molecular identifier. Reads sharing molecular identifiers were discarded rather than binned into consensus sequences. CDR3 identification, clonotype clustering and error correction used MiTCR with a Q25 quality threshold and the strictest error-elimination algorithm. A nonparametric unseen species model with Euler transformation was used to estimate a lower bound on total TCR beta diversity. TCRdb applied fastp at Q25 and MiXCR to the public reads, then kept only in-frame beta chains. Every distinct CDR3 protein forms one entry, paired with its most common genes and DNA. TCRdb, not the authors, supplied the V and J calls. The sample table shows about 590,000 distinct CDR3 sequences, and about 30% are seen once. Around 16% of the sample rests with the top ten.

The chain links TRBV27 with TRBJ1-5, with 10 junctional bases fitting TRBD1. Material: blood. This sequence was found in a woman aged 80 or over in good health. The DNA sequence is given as TGTGCCAGCAGCCCGACAGGGGGCGGCCGAGTCGTGGGCAATCAGCCCCAGCATTTT. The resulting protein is CASSPTGGGRVVGNQPQHF.